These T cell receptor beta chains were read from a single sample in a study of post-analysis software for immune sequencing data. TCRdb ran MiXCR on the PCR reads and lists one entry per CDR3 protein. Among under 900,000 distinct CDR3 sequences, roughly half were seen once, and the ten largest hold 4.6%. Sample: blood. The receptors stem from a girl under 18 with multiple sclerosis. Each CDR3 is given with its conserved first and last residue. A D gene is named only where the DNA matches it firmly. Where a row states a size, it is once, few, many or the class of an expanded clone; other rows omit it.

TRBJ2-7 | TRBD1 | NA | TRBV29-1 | CSATGQRVYEQYF | TGCAGCGCCACGGGACAGCGAGTCTACGAGCAGTACTTC
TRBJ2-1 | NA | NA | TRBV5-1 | CASSLKGDYEQFF | TGCGCCAGCAGCTTGAAGGGGGACTATGAGCAGTTCTTC
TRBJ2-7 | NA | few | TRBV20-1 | CSARELGNSYEQYF | TGCAGTGCTAGAGAGCTGGGGAACTCCTACGAGCAGTACTTC
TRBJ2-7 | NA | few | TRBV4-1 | CASSQDQGGVSYEQYF | TGCGCCAGCAGCCAAGATCAAGGAGGAGTCTCCTACGAGCAGTACTTC
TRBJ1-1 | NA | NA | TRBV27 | CASSFDEGTEAFF | TGTGCCAGCAGTTTCGATGAGGGCACTGAAGCTTTCTTT
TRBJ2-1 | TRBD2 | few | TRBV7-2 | CASSWRLAGTPSGGMFF | TGTGCCAGCAGCTGGCGACTAGCGGGTACACCCTCCGGGGGAATGTTCTTC
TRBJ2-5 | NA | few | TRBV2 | CASSESSETQYF | TGTGCCAGCAGTGAAAGCAGCGAGACCCAGTACTTC
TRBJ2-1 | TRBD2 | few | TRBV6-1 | CASSESGGRGSFF | TGTGCCAGCAGTGAATCTGGCGGGAGGGGTTCGTTCTTC
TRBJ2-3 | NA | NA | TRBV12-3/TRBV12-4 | CASSFPLQGRTDTQYF | TGTGCCAGCAGTTTCCCGCTGCAAGGCCGCACAGATACGCAGTATTTT
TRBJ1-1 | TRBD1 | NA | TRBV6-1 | CASSDRTGGTEAFF | TGTGCCAGCAGTGATCGGACAGGGGGCACTGAAGCTTTCTTT
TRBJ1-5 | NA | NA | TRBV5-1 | CASSYVPDQPQHF | TGCGCCAGCAGTTATGTACCTGATCAGCCCCAGCATTTT
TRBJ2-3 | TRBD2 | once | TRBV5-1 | CASGLDTDTQYF | TGCGCCAGCGGACTAGACACAGATACGCAGTATTTT
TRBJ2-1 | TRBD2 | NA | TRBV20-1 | CSARRGAGNEQFF | TGCAGTGCTCGGCGGGGGGCGGGGAATGAGCAGTTCTTC
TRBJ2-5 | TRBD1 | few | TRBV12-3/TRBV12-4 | CASSLGTGTKTQYF | TGTGCCAGCAGCCTCGGGACAGGGACGAAGACCCAGTACTTC
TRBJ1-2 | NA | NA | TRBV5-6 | CASSLERGIYGYTF | TGTGCCAGCAGCTTGGAGCGTGGGATCTATGGCTACACCTTC
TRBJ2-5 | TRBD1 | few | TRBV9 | CASSVEQGAPTAETQYF | TGTGCCAGCAGCGTAGAACAGGGGGCACCCACCGCGGAGACCCAGTACTTC
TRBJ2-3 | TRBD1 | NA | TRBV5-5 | CASSLYPGQGWTDTQYF | TGTGCCAGCAGCTTGTATCCCGGACAGGGCTGGACAGATACGCAGTATTTT
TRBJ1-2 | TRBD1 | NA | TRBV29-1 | CSVEPRTGANYGYTF | TGCAGCGTTGAACCAAGGACAGGAGCTAACTATGGCTACACCTTC
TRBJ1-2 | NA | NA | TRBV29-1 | CSVEGGHDGGYTF | TGCAGCGTTGAAGGGGGGCACGACGGCGGCTACACCTTC
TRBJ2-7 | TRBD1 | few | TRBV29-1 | CSVVPGQGYEQYF | TGCAGCGTTGTCCCGGGACAGGGGTACGAGCAGTACTTC
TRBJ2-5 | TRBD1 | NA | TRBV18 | CASSPVLGQGRGETQYF | TGTGCCAGCTCACCAGTTCTGGGACAGGGTCGGGGCGAGACCCAGTACTTC
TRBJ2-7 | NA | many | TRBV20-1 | CSARDPSGSSYEQYF | TGCAGTGCTAGAGACCCCTCAGGTAGCTCCTACGAGCAGTACTTC
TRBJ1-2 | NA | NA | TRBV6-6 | CASILDSNYGYTF | TGTGCCAGCATTCTTGACAGCAACTATGGCTACACCTTC
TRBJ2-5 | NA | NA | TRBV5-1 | CASSLERQGKEYF | TGCGCCAGCAGCTTGGAGCGGCAGGGGAAAGAGTACTTC
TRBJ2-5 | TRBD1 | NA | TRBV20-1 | CSASLTGQRRETQYF | TGCAGTGCTAGTCTGACAGGGCAAAGGAGAGAGACCCAGTACTTC
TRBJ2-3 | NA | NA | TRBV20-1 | CSASWTGSTDTQYF | TGCAGTGCTAGTTGGACCGGGAGCACAGATACGCAGTATTTT
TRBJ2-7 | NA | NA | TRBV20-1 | CSARKGGTPPYEQYF | TGCAGTGCTAGGAAAGGAGGGACTCCGCCCTACGAGCAGTACTTC
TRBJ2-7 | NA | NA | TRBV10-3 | CAISESERPAPTYEQYF | TGTGCCATCAGTGAGTCGGAGAGGCCAGCCCCAACCTACGAGCAGTACTTC
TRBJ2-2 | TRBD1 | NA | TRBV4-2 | CASSQGGQGKGGLFF | TGTGCCAGCAGCCAAGGGGGACAGGGGAAGGGTGGGCTGTTTTTT
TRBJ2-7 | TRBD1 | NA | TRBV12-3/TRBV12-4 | CASSFGTGEGYEQYF | TGTGCCAGCAGCTTCGGGACAGGGGAAGGCTACGAGCAGTACTTC
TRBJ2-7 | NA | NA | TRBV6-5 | CASSYTKGPRGEQYF | TGTGCCAGCAGTTACACTAAGGGGCCCAGGGGCGAGCAGTACTTC
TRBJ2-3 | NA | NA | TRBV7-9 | CASSARGTEKLTDTQYF | TGTGCCAGCAGCGCTAGGGGGACTGAGAAATTAACAGATACGCAGTATTTT
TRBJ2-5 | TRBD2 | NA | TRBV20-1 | CSARSPSGLQETQYF | TGCAGTGCTAGAAGCCCTAGCGGATTACAAGAGACCCAGTACTTC
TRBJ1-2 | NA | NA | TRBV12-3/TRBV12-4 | CASSLSGSNYGYTF | TGTGCCAGCAGTTTATCGGGGTCGAACTATGGCTACACCTTC
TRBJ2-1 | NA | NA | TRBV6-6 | CASSYGGTNEQFF | TGTGCCAGCAGTTACGGAGGGACCAATGAGCAGTTCTTC
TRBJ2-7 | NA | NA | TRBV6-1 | CASSEASTSYEQYF | TGTGCCAGCAGTGAAGCAAGTACGTCCTACGAGCAGTACTTC
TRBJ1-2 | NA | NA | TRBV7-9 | CASSLAGGHNYGYTF | TGTGCCAGCAGCTTAGCTGGGGGGCACAACTATGGCTACACCTTC
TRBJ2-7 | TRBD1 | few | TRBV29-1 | CSVAGTGAYEQYF | TGCAGCGTTGCCGGGACAGGGGCCTACGAGCAGTACTTC
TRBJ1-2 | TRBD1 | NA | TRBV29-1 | CSVEERTGTNYGYTF | TGCAGCGTTGAAGAGAGGACAGGGACTAACTATGGCTACACCTTC
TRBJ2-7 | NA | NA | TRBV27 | CASRPRGVHEQYF | TGTGCCAGCAGACCGAGGGGAGTGCACGAGCAGTACTTC
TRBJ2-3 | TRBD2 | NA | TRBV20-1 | CSALAGGRTSTDTQYF | TGCAGTGCTCTAGCGGGAGGCAGGACTAGCACAGATACGCAGTATTTT
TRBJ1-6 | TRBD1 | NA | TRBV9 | CASSVEQGRPLHF | TGTGCCAGCAGCGTAGAACAGGGGCGGCCCCTCCACTTT
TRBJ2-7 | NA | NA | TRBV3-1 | CASSHPGKPRAAEQYF | TGTGCCAGCAGCCATCCCGGGAAGCCCAGGGCTGCCGAGCAGTACTTC
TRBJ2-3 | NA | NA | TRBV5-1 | CASSHGHTDTQYF | TGCGCCAGCAGCCACGGGCACACAGATACGCAGTATTTT
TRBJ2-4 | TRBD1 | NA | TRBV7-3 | CASSGRGTEMAKNIQYF | TGTGCCAGCAGCGGAAGGGGGACAGAGATGGCCAAAAACATTCAGTACTTC
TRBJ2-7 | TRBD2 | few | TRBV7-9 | CASSLVSGTPYEQYF | TGTGCCAGCAGCTTAGTTAGCGGGACGCCCTACGAGCAGTACTTC
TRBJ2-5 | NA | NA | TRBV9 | CASSPEGGGYRETQYF | TGTGCCAGCAGCCCAGAAGGCGGTGGCTATAGAGAGACCCAGTACTTC
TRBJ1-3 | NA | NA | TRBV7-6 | CASSWDVTSGNTIYF | TGTGCCAGCAGCTGGGACGTAACCTCTGGAAACACCATATATTTT
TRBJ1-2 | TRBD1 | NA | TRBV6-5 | CASSLRTGVNYGYTF | TGTGCCAGCAGTTTACGGACAGGGGTCAACTATGGCTACACCTTC
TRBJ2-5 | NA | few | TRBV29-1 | CSVETSGPETQYF | TGCAGCGTTGAAACCTCCGGGCCGGAGACCCAGTACTTC